The 18 T cell receptor beta chains in this list originate from one sample, sequenced in a study of OX40 agonist ivuxolimab in advanced cancers. Repertoires were generated with immunoSEQ multiplex PCR, while TCRdb's copy carries only in-frame clones and drops some. The sample has about 80,000 clones; around 87% are singletons. This specimen consisted of CD4+ or CD8+ T cells sorted from blood, obtained in a trial of the OX40 agonist ivuxolimab. The source is an adult with an advanced solid tumor such as melanoma, head and neck, liver or kidney cancer.

The chain carries TRBV27 and TRBJ1-6; D is ambiguous. V dropped 0 bases and J dropped 3 bases, with 15 bases sitting between them. CDR1 MNHEY and CDR2 SMNVEV come from the germline V gene (reference sequence). This CDR3 contains 18 residues. CDR3 in amino acids: CASSLSIRPGDYNSPLHF. DNA of the CDR3: TGTGCCAGCAGTTTATCGATAAGGCCGGGCGACTATAATTCACCCCTCCACTTT.

V gene TRBV27 combines with J gene TRBJ1-6; 7 nucleotides agree with TRBD1. V was clipped by 6 bases and J by 7 bases; unmatched bases: 9. CDR1 MNHEY and CDR2 SMNVEV come from the germline V gene (reference sequence). CDR3 size: 15 residues. The CDR3 reads CASRRGTDRNSPLHF. Written as DNA, the CDR3 is TGTGCCAGCAGACGAGGGACGGACAGGAATTCACCCCTCCACTTT.

This chain connects TRBV10-3 to TRBJ2-1, with D possibly being TRBD1 (6 bases). Trimming cost V 0 bases and J 7 bases, with 13 bases left between them. Germline V gene sequence: CDR1 ENHRY, CDR2 SYGVKD. The CDR3 loop spans 15 amino acids. The CDR3 reads CAISESRGNGNEQFF. The CDR3, as DNA: TGTGCCATCAGTGAGTCTAGGGGGAATGGGAATGAGCAGTTCTTC.

The CDR3 sequence: CASSSAYEQYF. The CDR3 DNA reads as TGTGCCAGCAGTTCCGCCTACGAGCAGTACTTC. The chain is built from TRBV6-5 and TRBJ2-7; D not resolved. The ends were cut back, 4 bases at V and 2 bases at J, with 3 bases in the middle. The CDR3 is 11 amino acids. Germline lookup yields CDR1 MNHEY and CDR2 SVGAGI.

The CDR3 bases are TGTGCCAGCATCCACAGGGGCGGGAGCTCCTACAATGAGCAGTTCTTC. Translating gives CASIHRGGSSYNEQFF. This chain connects TRBV7-9 to TRBJ2-1, with D perhaps TRBD1 or TRBD2 (7 bases each). Trimming pared 7 bases from V and 0 bases from J, leaving 16 bases between. This CDR3 is 16 amino acids long. Looked up from germline, CDR1 is SEHNR and CDR2 is FQNEAQ (reference sequence).

The V and J genes are TRBV2 and TRBJ2-7; maybe TRBD2 (5 bases). The CDR3 length is 11 residues. Germline CDR1 is SNHLY and CDR2 is FYNNEI. V was shortened by 7 bases and J by 1 base, with 5 bases between the two germline ends. The CDR3 DNA sequence: TGTGCCAGCACGGGGTCCTACGAGCAGTACTTC. It is translated as CASTGSYEQYF. Variable domain in full (rest from reference TRBV2 and TRBJ2-7): EPEVTQTPSHQVTQMGQEVILRCVPISNHLYFYWYRQILGQKVEFLVSFYNNEISEKSEIFDDQFSVERPDGSNFTLKIRSTKLEDSAMYFCASTGSYEQYFGPGTRLTVT.

This chain connects TRBV10-3 to TRBJ2-7; TRBD1 is a possible D gene (7 bases). With 10 bases removed from V and 3 bases from J, the gap between germline ends came to 25 bases. The CDR3 contains 16 residues. The germline CDR1 and CDR2 sequences are ENHRY and SYGVKD. The CDR3 spells CATQGGDRVKGYEQYF. CDR3 coding DNA: TGTGCCACCCAGGGGGGAGACAGGGTAAAAGGCTACGAGCAGTACTTC.

The chain joins TRBV6-1 to TRBJ2-6; unclear D gene. The germline V gene encodes CDR1 MNHNS and CDR2 SASEGT. V lost 0 bases and J lost 5, with 8 bases in between. The CDR3 spans 15 residues. The DNA for the CDR3 is TGTGCCAGCAGTGAAGCGGACGTCTGGGCCAACGTCCTGACTTTC. The encoded protein is CASSEADVWANVLTF.

The CDR3 region is CASSPRRDYGYTF. CDR3 bases: TGTGCCAGCTCACCGAGGAGGGATTATGGCTACACCTTC. The chain carries TRBV18 and TRBJ1-2; D gene unclear. Germline V lookup: CDR1 KGHSH, CDR2 LQKENI. V shed 3 bases and J shed 5 bases, with 10 bases lying between them. CDR3 length: 13 residues.

The sample holds a few counts of this clone. The genes are TRBV29-1 and TRBJ2-5; 8 positions agree with TRBD1. CDR1 is SQVTM and CDR2 is ANQGSEA in the germline V gene. The CDR3 has 13 amino acids. The V gene end was trimmed by 4 bases and the J gene end by 5 bases; junction bases not matched to a gene: 6. The CDR3 DNA sequence: TGCAGCGTTGCCGGACAGGGTAGGGAGACCCAGTACTTC. Protein product: CSVAGQGRETQYF.

J is TRBJ1-4 and V is TRBV2; weak D call: TRBD1 (5 bases). Per germline, CDR1 SNHLY and CDR2 FYNNEI. This CDR3 is 15 amino acids long. Trimming pared 2 bases from V and 7 bases from J, leaving 14 bases between. CDR3 residues: CASSERKGPVEKLFF. CDR3 DNA: TGTGCCAGCAGTGAACGTAAGGGGCCGGTTGAAAAACTGTTTTTT.

This sequence joins TRBV7-7 and TRBJ2-2, with D possibly TRBD2 on 5 matching bases. From germline, CDR1 is SSHAT and CDR2 FNYEAQ (reference sequence). CDR3 length equals 16 residues. The ends were cut back, 0 bases at V and 1 base at J, with 9 bases in the middle. Here the CDR3 DNA reads TGTGCCAGCAGCTTAGCTTGGGGAGTGAACACCGGGGAGCTGTTTTTT. As protein: CASSLAWGVNTGELFF.

The chain joins TRBV5-1 to TRBJ2-7, with D tentatively TRBD1 (6 bases). The CDR3 covers 14 residues. Germline V CDR1 and CDR2: SGHRS, YFSETQ. V lost 3 bases to trimming and J lost 0 bases, with 10 bases between them. The CDR3 reads CASSSRGDSYEQYF. DNA for the CDR3: TGCGCCAGCAGCTCCAGGGGAGACTCCTACGAGCAGTACTTC.

The chain uses TRBV28 and TRBJ1-5; D remains ambiguous. Trimming removed 1 base at V and 2 bases at J, with 9 bases between. Germline V lookup: CDR1 MDHEN, CDR2 SYDVKM. This CDR3 region has 15 residues. CDR3 residues: CASSLSHAGNQPQHF. The CDR3 coding sequence is TGTGCCAGCAGTTTATCACATGCGGGCAATCAGCCCCAGCATTTT.

The rearrangement links TRBV15 to TRBJ2-7; D is unresolved. The V end was cut by 0 bases, the J end by 1 base, with 13 bases between. The CDR3 totals 16 residues. The germline V gene has CDR1 LNHNV and CDR2 YYDKDF (reference sequence). This chain's CDR3 is CATSRDVQASSYEQYF. The CDR3 bases are TGTGCCACCAGCAGAGATGTGCAGGCCTCGTCCTACGAGCAGTACTTC. The entire variable domain, with the rest obtained from reference TRBV15 and TRBJ2-7, is as follows: DAMVIQNPRYQVTQFGKPVTLSCSQTLNHNVMYWYQQKSSQAPKLLFHYYDKDFNNEADTPDNFQSRRPNTSFCFLDIRSPGLGDTAMYLCATSRDVQASSYEQYFGPGTRLTVT.

The gene calls are TRBV7-6 and TRBJ2-1, with 11 bases aligning to TRBD2. The CDR3 consists of 15 residues. CDR1 and CDR2 from the germline V gene are SGHVS and FNYEAQ. The V segment lost 4 bases and the J segment 8 bases; nucleotides outside the gene matches: 7. The CDR3 nucleotides read TGTGCCAGCAGCTCCCACCTAGCGGGAGGTGATGAGCAGTTCTTC. Translating it yields CASSSHLAGGDEQFF. The variable domain in full, with the rest retrieved from reference TRBV7-6 and TRBJ2-1, is GAGVSQSPRYKVTKRGQDVALRCDPISGHVSLYWYRQALGQGPEFLTYFNYEAQQDKSGLPNDRFSAERPEGSISTLTIQRTEQRDSAMYRCASSSHLAGGDEQFFGPGTRLTVL.

The V gene is TRBV7-9, the J gene TRBJ2-1, with 7 bases fitting TRBD1. CDR1 is SEHNR, CDR2 FQNEAQ, per germline (reference sequence). J was trimmed by 2 bases and V by 6 bases; bases with no gene match: 16. The CDR3 consists of 18 residues. The CDR3 spells CASSPAKSQGMTYNEQFF. CDR3 DNA sequence: TGTGCCAGCAGTCCTGCAAAATCACAGGGGATGACCTACAATGAGCAGTTCTTC.

J is TRBJ2-7 and V is TRBV7-9, with 8 nucleotides matching TRBD1. V shed 1 base and J 6 bases; nucleotides not matched to a gene: 8. This CDR3 has 15 amino acids. Germline V gene lookup returns CDR1 SEHNR and CDR2 FQNEAQ (reference sequence). The CDR3 sequence: CASSLVEDRGGEQYF. The CDR3 bases are TGTGCCAGCAGCTTAGTCGAAGACAGGGGCGGCGAGCAGTACTTC.